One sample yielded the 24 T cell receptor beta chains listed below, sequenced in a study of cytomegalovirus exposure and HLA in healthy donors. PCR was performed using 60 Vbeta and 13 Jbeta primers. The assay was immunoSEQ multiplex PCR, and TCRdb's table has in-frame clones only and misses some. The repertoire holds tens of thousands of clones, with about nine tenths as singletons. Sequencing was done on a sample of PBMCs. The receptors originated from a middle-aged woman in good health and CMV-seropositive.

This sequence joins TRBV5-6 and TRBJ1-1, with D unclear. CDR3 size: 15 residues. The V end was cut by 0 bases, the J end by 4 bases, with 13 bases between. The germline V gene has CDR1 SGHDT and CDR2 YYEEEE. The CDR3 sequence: CASSLVGRGSTEAFF. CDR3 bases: TGTGCCAGCAGCTTGGTGGGCAGAGGGAGCACTGAAGCTTTCTTT.

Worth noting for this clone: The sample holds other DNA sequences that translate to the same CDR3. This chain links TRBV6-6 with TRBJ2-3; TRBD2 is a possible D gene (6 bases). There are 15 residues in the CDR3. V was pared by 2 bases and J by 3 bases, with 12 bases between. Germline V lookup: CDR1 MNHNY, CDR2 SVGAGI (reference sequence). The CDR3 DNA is TGTGCCAGCAGTTACGAGGCGGGGCTGACAGATACGCAGTATTTT. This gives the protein CASSYEAGLTDTQYF.

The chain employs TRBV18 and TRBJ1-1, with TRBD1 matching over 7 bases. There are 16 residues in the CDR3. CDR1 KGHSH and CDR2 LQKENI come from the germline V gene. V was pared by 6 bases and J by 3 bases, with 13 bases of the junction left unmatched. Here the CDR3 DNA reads TGTGCCAGCTCCCCTACCTCCGACAGGGCGCACACTGAAGCTTTCTTT. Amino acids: CASSPTSDRAHTEAFF. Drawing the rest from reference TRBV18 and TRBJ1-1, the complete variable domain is NAGVMQNPRHLVRRRGQEARLRCSPMKGHSHVYWYRQLPEEGLKFMVYLQKENIIDESGMPKERFSAEFPKEGPSILRIQQVVRGDSAAYFCASSPTSDRAHTEAFFGQGTRLTVV.

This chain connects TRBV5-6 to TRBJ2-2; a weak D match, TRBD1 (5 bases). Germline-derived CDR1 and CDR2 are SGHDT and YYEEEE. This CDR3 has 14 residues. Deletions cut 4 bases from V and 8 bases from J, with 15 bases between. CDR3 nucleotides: TGTGCCAGCAGCCTACGACAGATACCGGGGGAGCTGTTTTTT. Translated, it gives CASSLRQIPGELFF.

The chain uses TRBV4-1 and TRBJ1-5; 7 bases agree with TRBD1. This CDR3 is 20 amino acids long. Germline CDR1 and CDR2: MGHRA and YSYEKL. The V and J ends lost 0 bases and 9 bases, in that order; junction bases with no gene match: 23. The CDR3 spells CASSQDGGDSSWAIFRPQHF. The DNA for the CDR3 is TGCGCCAGCAGCCAAGATGGAGGGGACAGTTCTTGGGCCATCTTCAGGCCCCAGCATTTT.

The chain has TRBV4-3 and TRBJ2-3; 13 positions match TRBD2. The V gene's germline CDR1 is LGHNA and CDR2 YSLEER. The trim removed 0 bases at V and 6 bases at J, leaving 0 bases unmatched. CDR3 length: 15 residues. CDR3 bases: TGCGCCAGCAGCCAAGAGACTAGCGGGGGGGATACGCAGTATTTT. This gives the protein CASSQETSGGDTQYF.

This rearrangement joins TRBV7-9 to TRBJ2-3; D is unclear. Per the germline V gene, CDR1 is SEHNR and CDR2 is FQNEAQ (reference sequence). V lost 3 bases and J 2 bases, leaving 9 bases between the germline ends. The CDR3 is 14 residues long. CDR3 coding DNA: TGTGCCAGCAGCTTTTATGCACTCACAGATACGCAGTATTTT. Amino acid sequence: CASSFYALTDTQYF.

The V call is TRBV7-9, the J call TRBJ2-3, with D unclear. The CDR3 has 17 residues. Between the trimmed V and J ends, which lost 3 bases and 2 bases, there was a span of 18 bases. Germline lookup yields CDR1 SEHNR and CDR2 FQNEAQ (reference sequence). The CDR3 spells CASSFGLGFTYTDTQYF. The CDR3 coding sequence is TGTGCCAGCAGCTTCGGGTTAGGATTTACTTACACAGATACGCAGTATTTT. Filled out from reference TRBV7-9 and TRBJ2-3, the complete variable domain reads DTGVSQNPRHKITKRGQNVTFRCDPISEHNRLYWYRQTLGQGPEFLTYFQNEAQLEKSRLLSDRFSAERPKGSFSTLEIQRTEQGDSAMYLCASSFGLGFTYTDTQYFGPGTRLTVL.

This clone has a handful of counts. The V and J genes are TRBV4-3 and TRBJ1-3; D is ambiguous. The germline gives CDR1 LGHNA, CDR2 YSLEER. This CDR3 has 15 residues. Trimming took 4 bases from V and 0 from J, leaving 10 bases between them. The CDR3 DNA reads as TGCGCCAGCAGCCCCTATCTCGGCTCTGGAAACACCATATATTTT. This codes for CASSPYLGSGNTIYF.

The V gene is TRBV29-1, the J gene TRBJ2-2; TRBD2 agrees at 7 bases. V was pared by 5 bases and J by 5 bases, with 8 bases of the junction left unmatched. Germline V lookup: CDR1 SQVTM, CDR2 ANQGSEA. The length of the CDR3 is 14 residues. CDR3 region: CSVREVRWTGELFF. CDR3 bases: TGCAGCGTTCGGGAGGTTCGGTGGACCGGGGAGCTGTTTTTT.

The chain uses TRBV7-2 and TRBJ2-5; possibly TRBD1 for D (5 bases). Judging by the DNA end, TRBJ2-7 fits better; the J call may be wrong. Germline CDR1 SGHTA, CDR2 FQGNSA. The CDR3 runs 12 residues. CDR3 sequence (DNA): TGTGCCAGCAGCCCGCCGACAGACGAGCAGTACTTC. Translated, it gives CASSPPTDEQYF.

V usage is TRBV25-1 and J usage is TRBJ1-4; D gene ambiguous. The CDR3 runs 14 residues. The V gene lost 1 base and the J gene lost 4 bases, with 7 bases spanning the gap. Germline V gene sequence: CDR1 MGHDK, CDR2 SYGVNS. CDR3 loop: CASSEWSSNEKLFF. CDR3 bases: TGTGCCAGCAGTGAATGGTCGAGTAATGAAAAACTGTTTTTT. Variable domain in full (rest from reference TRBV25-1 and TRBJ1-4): EADIYQTPRYLVIGTGKKITLECSQTMGHDKMYWYQQDPGMELHLIHYSYGVNSTEKGDLSSESTVSRIRTEHFPLTLESARPSHTSQYLCASSEWSSNEKLFFGSGTQLSVL.

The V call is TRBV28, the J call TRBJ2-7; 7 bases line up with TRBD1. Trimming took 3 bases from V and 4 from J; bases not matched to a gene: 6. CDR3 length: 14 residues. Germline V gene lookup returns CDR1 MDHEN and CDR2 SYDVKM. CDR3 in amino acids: CASSFLDRTYEQYF. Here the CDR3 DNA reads TGTGCCAGCAGTTTCCTGGACAGGACTTACGAGCAGTACTTC.

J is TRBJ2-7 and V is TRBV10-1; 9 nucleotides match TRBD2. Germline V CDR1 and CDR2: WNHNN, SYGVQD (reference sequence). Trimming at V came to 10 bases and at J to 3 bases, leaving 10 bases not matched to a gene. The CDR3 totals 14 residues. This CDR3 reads CAIRRGGPVYEQYF. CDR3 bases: TGCGCCATCCGGCGGGGGGGGCCAGTCTACGAGCAGTACTTC.

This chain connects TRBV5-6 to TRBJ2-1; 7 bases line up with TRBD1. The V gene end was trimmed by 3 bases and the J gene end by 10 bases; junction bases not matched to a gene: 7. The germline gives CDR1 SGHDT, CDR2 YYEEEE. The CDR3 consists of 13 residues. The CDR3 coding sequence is TGTGCCAGCAGCTCCCGAAGACAGGGAGAGCAGTTCTTC. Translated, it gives CASSSRRQGEQFF.

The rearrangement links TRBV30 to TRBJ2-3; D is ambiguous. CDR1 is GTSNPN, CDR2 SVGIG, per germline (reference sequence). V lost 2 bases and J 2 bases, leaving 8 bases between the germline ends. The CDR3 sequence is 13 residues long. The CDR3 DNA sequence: TGTGCCTGGAGTAGGAGCCTCACAGATACGCAGTATTTT. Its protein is CAWSRSLTDTQYF.

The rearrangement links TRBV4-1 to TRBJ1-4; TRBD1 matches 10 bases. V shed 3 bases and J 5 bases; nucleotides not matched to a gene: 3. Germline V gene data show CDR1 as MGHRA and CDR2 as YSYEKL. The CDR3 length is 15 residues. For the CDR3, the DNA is TGCGCCAGCAGCCAGAGGGGACAGGGGAATGAAAAACTGTTTTTT. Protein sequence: CASSQRGQGNEKLFF.

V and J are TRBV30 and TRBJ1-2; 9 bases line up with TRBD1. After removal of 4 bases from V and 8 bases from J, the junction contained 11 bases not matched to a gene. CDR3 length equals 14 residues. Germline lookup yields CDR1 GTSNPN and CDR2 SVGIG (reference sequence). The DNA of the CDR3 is TGTGCCTGGACCTCGACAGGGGGTTCGGTCGGCTACACCTTC. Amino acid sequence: CAWTSTGGSVGYTF.

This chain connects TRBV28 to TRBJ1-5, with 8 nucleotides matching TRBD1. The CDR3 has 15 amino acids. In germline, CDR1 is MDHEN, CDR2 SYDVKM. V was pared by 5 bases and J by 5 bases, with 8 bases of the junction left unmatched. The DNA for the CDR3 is TGTGCCAGCAGTACCGGACAGGGTAACGATCAGCCCCAGCATTTT. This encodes CASSTGQGNDQPQHF.

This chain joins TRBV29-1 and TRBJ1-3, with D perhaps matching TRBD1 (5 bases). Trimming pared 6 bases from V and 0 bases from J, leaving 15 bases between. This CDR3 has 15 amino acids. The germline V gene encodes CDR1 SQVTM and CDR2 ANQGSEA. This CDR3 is CSVPGVGPSGNTIYF. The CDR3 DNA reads TGCAGCGTCCCGGGGGTAGGACCCTCTGGAAACACCATATATTTT.

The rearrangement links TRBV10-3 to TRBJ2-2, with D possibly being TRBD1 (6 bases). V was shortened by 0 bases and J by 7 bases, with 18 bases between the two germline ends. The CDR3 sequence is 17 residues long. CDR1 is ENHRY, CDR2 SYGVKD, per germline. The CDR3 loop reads CAISESEGRGRGGELFF. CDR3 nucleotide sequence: TGTGCCATCAGTGAGTCGGAAGGCAGGGGACGTGGCGGGGAGCTGTTTTTT.

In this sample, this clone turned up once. In nucleotides, the CDR3 is TGCGCCAGCAGCCCCGATACAGGGCCCTATGGCTACACCTTC. Its translation is CASSPDTGPYGYTF. This chain joins TRBV4-1 and TRBJ1-2; D perhaps matches TRBD1 (6 bases). V was trimmed by 4 bases and J by 4 bases, leaving 13 bases between them. Germline V CDR1 and CDR2: MGHRA, YSYEKL. CDR3 size: 14 residues.

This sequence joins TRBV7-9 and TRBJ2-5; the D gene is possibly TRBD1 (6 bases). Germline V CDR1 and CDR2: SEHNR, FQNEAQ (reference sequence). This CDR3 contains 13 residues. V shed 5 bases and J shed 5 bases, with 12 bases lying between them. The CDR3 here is CASSPTGPETQYF. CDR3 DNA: TGTGCCAGCAGCCCGACAGGCCCCGAGACCCAGTACTTC. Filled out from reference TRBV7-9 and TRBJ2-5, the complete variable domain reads DTGVSQNPRHKITKRGQNVTFRCDPISEHNRLYWYRQTLGQGPEFLTYFQNEAQLEKSRLLSDRFSAERPKGSFSTLEIQRTEQGDSAMYLCASSPTGPETQYFGPGTRLLVL.

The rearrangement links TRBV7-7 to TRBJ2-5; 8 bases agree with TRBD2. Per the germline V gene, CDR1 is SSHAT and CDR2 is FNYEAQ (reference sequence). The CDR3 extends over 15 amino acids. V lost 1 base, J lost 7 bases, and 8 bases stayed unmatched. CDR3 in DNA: TGTGCCAGCAGCTTAGAAACGGGGGGGCTGTTGACCCAGTACTTC. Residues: CASSLETGGLLTQYF.